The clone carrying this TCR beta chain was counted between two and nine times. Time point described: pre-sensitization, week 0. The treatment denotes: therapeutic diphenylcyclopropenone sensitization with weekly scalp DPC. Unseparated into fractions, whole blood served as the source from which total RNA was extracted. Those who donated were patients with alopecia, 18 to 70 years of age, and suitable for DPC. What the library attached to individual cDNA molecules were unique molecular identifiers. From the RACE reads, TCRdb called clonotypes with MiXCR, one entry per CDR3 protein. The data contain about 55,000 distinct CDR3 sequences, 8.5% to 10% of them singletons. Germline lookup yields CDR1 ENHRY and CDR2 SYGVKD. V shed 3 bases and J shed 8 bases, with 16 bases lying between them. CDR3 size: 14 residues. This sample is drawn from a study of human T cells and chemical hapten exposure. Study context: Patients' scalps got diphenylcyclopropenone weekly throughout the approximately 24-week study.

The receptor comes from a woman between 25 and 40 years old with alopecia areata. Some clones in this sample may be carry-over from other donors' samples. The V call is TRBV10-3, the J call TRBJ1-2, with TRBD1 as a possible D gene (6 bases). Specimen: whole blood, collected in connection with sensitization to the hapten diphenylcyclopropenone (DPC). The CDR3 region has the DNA TGTGCCATCAGTGACGCAGGGGTGTGTGGGGGCTACACCTTC. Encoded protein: CAISDAGVCGGYTF.